Listed here are 11 T cell receptor beta chains from one sample, sequenced in a study of identifying expanded T cells in peripheral blood. TCRdb's copy holds only in-frame clones and misses some; the assay was immunoSEQ multiplex PCR. This sample has some 78,000 clones, with about 88% found just once. Sequencing was carried out using blood. These receptors came from a person aged 18 to 75 in good health.

This chain uses TRBV11-3 with TRBJ2-7; perhaps D is TRBD1 or TRBD2 (6 bases each). The CDR3 consists of 14 residues. Germline V lookup: CDR1 SGHNT, CDR2 YENEEA. Trimming pared 3 bases from V and 1 base from J, leaving 10 bases between. As DNA, the CDR3 is TGTGCCAGCAGCTTGTCGGGGGCGTCCTACGAGCAGTACTTC. As protein: CASSLSGASYEQYF.

The V call is TRBV4-3, the J call TRBJ1-1; D unresolved. The germline V gene has CDR1 LGHNA and CDR2 YSLEER. This CDR3 has 13 amino acids. Trimming removed 4 bases at V and 7 bases at J, with 13 bases between. CDR3 sequence (DNA): TGCGCCAGCAGCCGTGAGGAGGGAGGTGAAGCTTTCTTT. It translates to CASSREEGGEAFF.

The chain has TRBV6-1 and TRBJ2-2; D gene unclear. Germline V gene sequence: CDR1 MNHNS, CDR2 SASEGT. Trimming removed 3 bases from V and 5 bases from J, with 10 bases in between. The CDR3 consists of 14 residues. The CDR3: CASSDWIVTGELFF. DNA of the CDR3: TGTGCCAGCAGTGATTGGATTGTTACCGGGGAGCTGTTTTTT.

The chain uses TRBV10-3 and TRBJ1-6, with no clear D. The CDR3 runs 13 residues. The V gene lost 2 bases and the J gene lost 9 bases, with 8 bases spanning the gap. Germline V lookup: CDR1 ENHRY, CDR2 SYGVKD. CDR3 in DNA: TGTGCCATCAGTGAGCAGGAAGGTTCACCCCTCCACTTT. The encoded protein is CAISEQEGSPLHF.

The rearrangement joins TRBV28 to TRBJ1-2; TRBD1 might be the D (6 bases). Trimming shortened V by 7 bases and J by 5 bases, and 17 bases separated the two germline ends. Germline lookup yields CDR1 MDHEN and CDR2 SYDVKM. The CDR3 is made up of 14 amino acids. The CDR3 is CASTKQGRVYGYTF. The DNA for the CDR3 is TGTGCCAGCACAAAACAGGGAAGAGTTTATGGCTACACCTTC.

The chain combines TRBV2 with TRBJ1-5; unclear D gene. This CDR3 is 16 amino acids long. The V gene lost 0 bases and the J gene lost 2 bases, with 11 bases spanning the gap. Germline assignment: CDR1 SNHLY and CDR2 FYNNEI. This chain's CDR3 is CASSEAKGIGNQPQHF. CDR3 coding DNA: TGTGCCAGCAGTGAAGCAAAGGGAATCGGCAATCAGCCCCAGCATTTT.

This chain connects TRBV7-2 to TRBJ2-6; D may be TRBD1 or TRBD2 (5 bases each). The germline V gene has CDR1 SGHTA and CDR2 FQGNSA. The CDR3 extends over 17 amino acids. V shed 3 bases and J shed 4 bases, with 16 bases lying between them. This CDR3 is CASSFGQGVSGANVLTF. Here the CDR3 DNA reads TGTGCCAGCAGCTTTGGCCAGGGAGTATCCGGGGCCAACGTCCTGACTTTC.

The chain combines TRBV19 with TRBJ1-2; D is unclear. The germline gives CDR1 LNHDA, CDR2 SQIVND (reference sequence). Trimming cost V 2 bases and J 6 bases, with 22 bases left between them. CDR3 length: 17 residues. CDR3 loop: CASSIIMYGTNMDGYTF. The CDR3 coding sequence is TGTGCCAGTAGTATAATTATGTATGGTACCAACATGGATGGCTACACCTTC.

The rearrangement joins TRBV4-1 to TRBJ1-2; 7 bases map to TRBD1. CDR1 and CDR2 (germline): MGHRA, YSYEKL. Trimming removed 6 bases from V and 3 bases from J; junction bases left unmatched: 13. The CDR3 length is 16 residues. This CDR3 is CASRPREDREDYGYTF. CDR3 bases: TGCGCCAGCAGGCCAAGAGAAGACAGGGAGGACTATGGCTACACCTTC.

The chain has TRBV11-2 and TRBJ1-1; D is unclear. The CDR3 extends over 14 amino acids. Trimming took 3 bases from V and 7 from J, leaving 15 bases between them. Germline CDR1 SGHAT, CDR2 FQNNGV. The CDR3 reads CASSFLGSSGEAFF. The CDR3 DNA reads as TGTGCCAGCAGCTTCCTGGGTTCGAGTGGTGAAGCTTTCTTT.

V gene TRBV29-1 combines with J gene TRBJ2-7; no clear D gene. Germline V gene data show CDR1 as SQVTM and CDR2 as ANQGSEA. With 6 bases removed from V and 3 bases from J, the gap between germline ends came to 12 bases. The CDR3 extends over 12 amino acids. The CDR3 loop reads CSVEIGIYEQYF. Written as DNA, the CDR3 is TGCAGCGTGGAGATAGGTATCTACGAGCAGTACTTC.